One and the same sample provided the 32 T cell receptor beta chains below, sequenced in a study of spatial heterogeneity in lung cancer. Time point indicated: sample taken at primary tumor resection. In each case, whole RNA from tumor, nontumor lung or frozen PBMC was sequenced unsorted. Via MiXCR, TCRdb re-called the 5' RACE reads, giving one row per CDR3 protein. The sample has 80,000 to 95,000 distinct CDR3 sequences; approximately 8.9% are singletons. This material consisted of PBMCs, taken at surgery. The receptor source for this set is a male donor with early-stage non-small cell lung cancer.

This clonotype showed up many times. The rearrangement links TRBV5-1 to TRBJ2-5; D not certain. There are 14 residues in the CDR3. Trimming took 0 bases from V and 4 from J, leaving 10 bases between them. The V gene's germline CDR1 is SGHRS and CDR2 YFSETQ. The CDR3 nucleotides are TGCGCCAGCAGCTTGGACCCAAGTAGAGAGACCCAGTACTTC. It specifies CASSLDPSRETQYF.

This clonotype was detected ten times or more. The chain recombines TRBV2 with TRBJ2-1; D gene ambiguous. The CDR3 has 14 residues. Per germline, CDR1 SNHLY and CDR2 FYNNEI. V was shortened by 6 bases and J by 7 bases, with 16 bases between the two germline ends. The CDR3 region has the DNA TGTGCCAGCAGGTATGGCGGCCTTACAAATGAGCAGTTCTTC. Translated, it gives CASRYGGLTNEQFF.

This clonotype was counted many times. The chain has TRBV7-8 and TRBJ2-7; 10 positions agree with TRBD1. The V segment lost 5 bases and the J segment 2 bases; nucleotides outside the gene matches: 12. The CDR3 covers 17 residues. In germline, CDR1 is SGHVS, CDR2 FQNEAQ. The CDR3 nucleotides are TGTGCCAGCAGCCCCTACCGTGCCGGGACAGGGGCCTACGAGCAGTACTTC. Translation gives CASSPYRAGTGAYEQYF.

This clonotype appeared many times. The J gene is TRBJ1-1, the V gene TRBV6-2 or TRBV6-3, with 8 bases aligning to TRBD1. Trimming cost V 7 bases and J 5 bases; bases outside gene matches: 12. Germline loops: CDR1 MNHEY, CDR2 SVGEGT. The length of the CDR3 is 15 residues. The CDR3 DNA reads TGTGCCAGCATCAGGGGGCCCAACTTGGGGACTGAAGCTTTCTTT. Translation: CASIRGPNLGTEAFF.

Of note for this clonotype: This may come from a read error, since a much larger clone is one base off. The rearrangement uses TRBV7-2 and TRBJ1-1; tentatively, D is TRBD1 (6 bases). The V and J ends lost 0 bases and 1 base respectively, with 12 bases between them. The CDR3 extends over 16 amino acids. Germline values: CDR1 SGHTA, CDR2 FQGNSA. CDR3 residues: CASSLARGPQNTEAFF. CDR3 nucleotides: TGTGCCAGCAGCTTAGCCAGGGGACCCCAGAACACTGAAGCTTTCTTT. The variable domain in full, completed from reference TRBV7-2 and TRBJ1-1, reads GAGVSQSPSNKVTEKGKDVELRCDPISGHTALYWYRQSLGQGLEFLIYFQGNSAPDKSGLPSDRFSAERTGGSVSTLTIQRTQQEDSAVYLCASSLARGPQNTEAFFGQGTRLTVV.

The genes are TRBV28 and TRBJ2-1, with D perhaps TRBD1 or TRBD2 (5 bases each). The CDR3 spans 15 residues. CDR1 MDHEN and CDR2 SYDVKM come from the germline V gene. Trimming removed 5 bases from V and 3 bases from J, with 14 bases in between. The CDR3 loop reads CASSRAGTGYNEQFF. The CDR3 DNA reads as TGTGCCAGCAGTCGGGCCGGGACGGGCTACAATGAGCAGTTCTTC.

This clonotype has a count of ten or more. As DNA, the CDR3 is TGTGCCAGCAGCTGGTCAGGGGTGGGGGAGACCCAGTACTTC. Translation gives CASSWSGVGETQYF. The chain combines TRBV3-1 with TRBJ2-5; perhaps TRBD1 as D (6 bases). Germline V CDR1 and CDR2: LGHDT, YNNKEL (reference sequence). This CDR3 region has 14 residues. Trimming left V 5 bases short and J 5 bases short, with 15 bases between.

Only a few counts were recorded for this clonotype. V gene TRBV29-1 combines with J gene TRBJ1-1; D remains ambiguous. Trimming pared 6 bases from V and 5 bases from J, leaving 22 bases between. CDR1 is SQVTM and CDR2 is ANQGSEA in the germline V gene. The CDR3 covers 15 residues. In DNA, the CDR3 is TGCAGCGTCCTGACACTGGGAGGGCCTGGAACTGAAGCTTTCTTT. It yields the protein CSVLTLGGPGTEAFF.

The chain joins TRBV10-3 to TRBJ1-5; perhaps TRBD1 as D (5 bases). The V end was cut by 2 bases, the J end by 2 bases, with 10 bases between. Germline CDR1 reads ENHRY; CDR2 reads SYGVKD. The CDR3 length is 15 residues. The CDR3 DNA reads as TGTGCCATCAGTGAGGCCTTCAGGGGCAATCAGCCCCAGCATTTT. As protein: CAISEAFRGNQPQHF.

V usage is TRBV9 and J usage is TRBJ2-7; D tentatively reads TRBD1 or TRBD2 (5 bases each). Germline loops: CDR1 SGDLS, CDR2 YYNGEE. V dropped 2 bases and J dropped 0 bases, with 12 bases sitting between them. This CDR3 has 15 residues. The CDR3 sequence: CASSVGDPDSYEQYF. In DNA form, the CDR3 reads TGTGCCAGCAGCGTGGGGGACCCAGACTCCTACGAGCAGTACTTC.

This clonotype was observed at least ten times. This chain links TRBV3-1 with TRBJ2-3, with 8 bases that match TRBD1. CDR3 length: 14 residues. Germline CDR1 and CDR2: LGHDT and YNNKEL (reference sequence). After removal of 4 bases from V and 4 bases from J, the junction contained 4 bases not matched to a gene. The CDR3 reads CASSRQGLADTQYF. The CDR3 nucleotides are TGTGCCAGCAGCCGACAGGGGTTGGCAGATACGCAGTATTTT.

In its sample, this clonotype was seen many times. The genes are TRBV10-3 and TRBJ2-2, with D unclear. CDR3 length: 15 amino acids. The V end lost 3 bases, the J end lost 6 bases, and 14 bases lay between the germline ends. CDR1 and CDR2 from the germline V gene are ENHRY and SYGVKD. In DNA form, the CDR3 reads TGTGCCATCAGTGACCAAATGGTTGGCGCCGGGGAGCTGTTTTTT. Translation gives CAISDQMVGAGELFF.

The rearrangement uses TRBV7-9 and TRBJ1-2; 7 nucleotides agree with TRBD1. This CDR3 has 14 residues. The germline CDR1 and CDR2 sequences are SEHNR and FQNEAQ (reference sequence). After removal of 4 bases from V and 3 bases from J, the junction contained 5 bases not matched to a gene. In DNA, the CDR3 is TGTGCCAGCAGCTCCGAGGGGGCTCACTATGGCTACACCTTC. It yields the protein CASSSEGAHYGYTF.

A few counts support this clonotype. The chain employs TRBV11-1 and TRBJ1-6; no reliable D call. V lost 4 bases and J lost 5, with 9 bases in between. Germline V gene sequence: CDR1 SGHAT, CDR2 FQDESV (reference sequence). The CDR3 is 14 residues long. The CDR3, as DNA: TGTGCCAGCAGCTCGTATGTGGATAATTCACCCCTCCACTTT. It specifies CASSSYVDNSPLHF.

There are a few counts of this clonotype. The V and J genes are TRBV18 and TRBJ2-5; 15 bases are shared with TRBD2. The CDR3 sequence is 18 residues long. The junction had 12 bases not matched to a gene; V was cut back by 5 bases and J by 5 bases. CDR1 is KGHSH and CDR2 is LQKENI in the germline V gene. The CDR3 region is CASSFGLAGGKFQETQYF. The CDR3 nucleotides read TGTGCCAGCTCATTCGGACTAGCGGGAGGGAAGTTCCAGGAGACCCAGTACTTC.

This clonotype was found many times. The chain combines TRBV21-1 with TRBJ1-1; TRBD1 was called by the table and not checked on the DNA. TRBV21-1 is labeled a pseudogene. The CDR3 has 20 residues. The CDR3 DNA is TGTGCCAGCAGCAAGAGGCATAAATCGGGACAAAGCCGCGCGAACACTGAAGCTTTCTTT. It specifies CASSKRHKSGQSRANTEAFF.

The chain combines TRBV3-1 with TRBJ2-7; TRBD2 matches at 7 bases. The V and J ends lost 0 bases and 6 bases, in that order; junction bases with no gene match: 5. This CDR3 spans 14 amino acids. Germline V lookup: CDR1 LGHDT, CDR2 YNNKEL (reference sequence). CDR3 DNA sequence: TGTGCCAGCAGCCAAGATCTGGGAGGGATCGAGCAGTACTTC. This translates into CASSQDLGGIEQYF.

This clonotype was seen at least ten times. The rearrangement joins TRBV9 to TRBJ2-2; the match to TRBD1 covers 7 bases. The CDR3 totals 15 residues. Germline CDR1 SGDLS, CDR2 YYNGEE. V shed 4 bases, J shed 5 bases, and the junction held 8 bases outside the gene matches. CDR3: CASSPLNRGTGELFF. The CDR3 DNA is TGTGCCAGCAGCCCTCTCAACAGGGGAACCGGGGAGCTGTTTTTT.

This clonotype was counted many times. The genes are TRBV5-1 and TRBJ2-5, with TRBD1 identical over 8 bases. J gave up 5 bases and V 0 bases, and 6 bases lay outside the gene matches. The CDR3 is made up of 15 amino acids. CDR1 and CDR2 (germline): SGHRS, YFSETQ. This chain's CDR3 is CASSLAGTGWETQYF. DNA for the CDR3: TGCGCCAGCAGCTTGGCCGGGACAGGATGGGAGACCCAGTACTTC.

This clonotype turned up a few times. The V gene is TRBV15, the J gene TRBJ2-2; the D is unclear. Germline V gene lookup returns CDR1 LNHNV and CDR2 YYDKDF (reference sequence). The CDR3 length is 12 residues. V lost 3 bases and J 4 bases, leaving 3 bases between the germline ends. CDR3 nucleotides: TGTGCCACCAGCAGTAGCACCGGGGAGCTGTTTTTT. Translation: CATSSSTGELFF.

At least ten counts were recorded for this clonotype. The chain combines TRBV29-1 with TRBJ2-5; TRBD2 might be the D (6 bases). There are 12 residues in the CDR3. Germline-derived CDR1 and CDR2 are SQVTM and ANQGSEA. Trimming pared 6 bases from V and 14 bases from J, leaving 22 bases between. CDR3 coding DNA: TGCAGCGTGGATAGGGGAGGAATTAATTCCTACTTC. Its translation: CSVDRGGINSYF.

The CDR3 region is CASSDRVHNQPQHF. In nucleotides, the CDR3 is TGTGCCAGCAGTGACAGGGTACACAATCAGCCCCAGCATTTT. This sequence joins TRBV2 and TRBJ1-5, with D maybe TRBD1 (5 bases). The CDR3 is 14 residues long. The V gene's germline CDR1 is SNHLY and CDR2 FYNNEI. The V end lost 3 bases, the J end lost 3 bases, and 9 bases lay between the germline ends.

This clonotype was counted many times. The chain carries TRBV28 and TRBJ1-5; 8 bases line up with TRBD1. The CDR3 runs 14 residues. With V trimmed by 7 bases and J by 7 bases, 9 bases remained unmatched. Germline V gene data show CDR1 as MDHEN and CDR2 as SYDVKM. CDR3 DNA: TGTGCCAGCACCCGACAGGGGAGAGGGCAGCCCCAGCATTTT. It codes for CASTRQGRGQPQHF.

V gene TRBV5-1 combines with J gene TRBJ1-6, with 8 nucleotides matching TRBD1. The CDR3 contains 15 residues. The junction had 6 bases not matched to a gene; V was cut back by 3 bases and J by 7 bases. Germline V gene lookup returns CDR1 SGHRS and CDR2 YFSETQ. As DNA, the CDR3 is TGCGCCAGCAGCTCCCGGGGACAGGCAAATTCACCCCTCCACTTT. Translated: CASSSRGQANSPLHF.

This chain links TRBV4-2 with TRBJ2-7; 10 nucleotides agree with TRBD2. CDR1 and CDR2 (germline): LGHNA, YNFKEQ. Trimming cost V 1 base and J 5 bases; bases outside gene matches: 2. The CDR3 covers 14 residues. Here the CDR3 reads CASSQVLAGNEQYF. CDR3 sequence (DNA): TGTGCCAGCAGCCAAGTACTAGCGGGAAACGAGCAGTACTTC.

Ten or more counts support this clonotype. The genes are TRBV29-1 and TRBJ2-3; no definite D call. The V and J ends lost 4 bases and 4 bases respectively, with 15 bases between them. The germline gives CDR1 SQVTM, CDR2 ANQGSEA. The CDR3 spans 14 residues. The CDR3 DNA follows: TGCAGCGTTGGTCAAGCGATAAAGGCAGATACGCAGTATTTT. The encoded protein is CSVGQAIKADTQYF.

In regard to this clonotype: A much larger clone is a single base away; this may be a read error. This chain links TRBV5-1 with TRBJ2-1, with a tentative D call TRBD2 (5 bases). TRBJ2-7 explains the end of the DNA better; the J call may be wrong. Per the germline V gene, CDR1 is SGHRS and CDR2 is YFSETQ. The length of the CDR3 is 14 residues. CDR3 sequence (DNA): TGCGCCAGCAGTCTGGACTCGTCCTACAATGAGCAGTACTTC. Amino acid sequence: CASSLDSSYNEQYF.

The gene calls are TRBV5-6 and TRBJ1-1; D remains unclear. The CDR3 extends over 14 amino acids. Germline V gene data show CDR1 as SGHDT and CDR2 as YYEEEE. Trimming took 0 bases from V and 1 from J, leaving 7 bases between them. The CDR3 here is CASSLVQRNTEAFF. Here the CDR3 DNA reads TGTGCCAGCAGCTTGGTGCAGCGGAACACTGAAGCTTTCTTT.

This clonotype was found many times. This chain joins TRBV9 and TRBJ2-7, with D perhaps TRBD2 (5 bases). From germline, CDR1 is SGDLS and CDR2 YYNGEE. V gave up 4 bases and J gave up 7 bases, with 18 bases separating them. The CDR3 sequence is 14 residues long. The CDR3, as DNA: TGTGCCAGCAGCCCCCTACTCCTCCGGGGAGAGCAGTACTTC. It yields the protein CASSPLLLRGEQYF.

This clonotype was counted a few times. The DNA for the CDR3 is TGCGCCAGCAGTTCGGGAGCCTCCGGAAACATTCAGTACTTC. Translation: CASSSGASGNIQYF. The chain is built from TRBV5-1 and TRBJ2-4; D is perhaps TRBD2 (6 bases). CDR1 is SGHRS and CDR2 is YFSETQ in the germline V gene. The germline V and J ends were trimmed by 5 bases and 6 bases, with 15 bases remaining between them. This CDR3 has 14 amino acids.

This clonotype was seen more than once but under ten times. This rearrangement joins TRBV3-1 to TRBJ2-3, with D perhaps TRBD2 (6 bases). Germline-derived CDR1 and CDR2 are LGHDT and YNNKEL (reference sequence). V was pared by 1 base and J by 6 bases, with 11 bases between. The CDR3 is 14 amino acids. The CDR3: CASSQAGARDTQYF. The DNA of the CDR3 is TGTGCCAGCAGCCAAGCGGGAGCTCGGGATACGCAGTATTTT.

The rearrangement joins TRBV20-1 to TRBJ1-5; TRBD1 is a possible D gene (6 bases). V dropped 3 bases and J dropped 0 bases, with 12 bases sitting between them. The CDR3 consists of 15 residues. CDR1 is DFQATT and CDR2 is SNEGSKA in the germline V gene (reference sequence). This CDR3 is CSARATGYSNQPQHF. The CDR3 nucleotides read TGCAGTGCTAGGGCGACAGGTTATAGCAATCAGCCCCAGCATTTT.